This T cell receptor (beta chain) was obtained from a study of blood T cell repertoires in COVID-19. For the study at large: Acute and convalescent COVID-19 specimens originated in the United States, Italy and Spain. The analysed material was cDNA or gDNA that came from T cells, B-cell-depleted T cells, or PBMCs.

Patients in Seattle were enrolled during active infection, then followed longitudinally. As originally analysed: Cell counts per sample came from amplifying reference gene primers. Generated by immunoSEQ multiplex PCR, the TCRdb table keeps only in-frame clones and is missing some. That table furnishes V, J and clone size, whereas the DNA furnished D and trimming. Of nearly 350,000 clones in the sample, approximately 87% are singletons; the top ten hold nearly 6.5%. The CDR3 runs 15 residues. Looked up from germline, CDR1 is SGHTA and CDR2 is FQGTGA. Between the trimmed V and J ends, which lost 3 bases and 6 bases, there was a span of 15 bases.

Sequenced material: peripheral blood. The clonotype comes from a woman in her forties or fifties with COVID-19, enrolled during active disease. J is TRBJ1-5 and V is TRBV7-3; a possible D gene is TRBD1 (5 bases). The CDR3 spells CASSFDGGPGQPQHF. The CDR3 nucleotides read TGTGCCAGCAGCTTCGACGGGGGTCCGGGTCAGCCCCAGCATTTT.